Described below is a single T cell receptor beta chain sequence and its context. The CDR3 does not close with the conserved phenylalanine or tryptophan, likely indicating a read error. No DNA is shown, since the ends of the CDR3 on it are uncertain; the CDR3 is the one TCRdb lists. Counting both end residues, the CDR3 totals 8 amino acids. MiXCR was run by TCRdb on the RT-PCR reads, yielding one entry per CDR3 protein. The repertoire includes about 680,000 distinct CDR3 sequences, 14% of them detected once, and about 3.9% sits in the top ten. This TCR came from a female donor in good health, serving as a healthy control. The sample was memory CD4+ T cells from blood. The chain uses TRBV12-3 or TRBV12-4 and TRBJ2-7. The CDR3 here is CASSLSLL.